This entry lists 29 T cell receptor beta chains sequenced from one sample in a study of technical replicates of blood from four donors. Repertoires were generated with immunoSEQ multiplex PCR, while TCRdb's copy carries only in-frame clones and drops some. The data hold tens of thousands of clones, with 75% to 95% observed a single time. The specimen was T cells isolated from PBMCs. The receptors come from a human donor in good health. Some clones in this sample may be carry-over from other donors' samples.

V gene TRBV5-8 combines with J gene TRBJ2-2; 7 bases agree with TRBD1. The ends lost 4 bases at V and 6 bases at J; junction bases unmatched: 9. Germline CDR1 reads SGHTS; CDR2 reads YDEGEE. There are 15 residues in the CDR3. The DNA of the CDR3 is TGTGCCAGCAGCGGGCCGGGACAGAAGGCCGGGGAGCTGTTTTTT. It codes for CASSGPGQKAGELFF.

V and J are TRBV6-6 and TRBJ2-2; D ambiguous. The CDR3 sequence is 14 residues long. Between the trimmed V and J ends, which lost 4 bases and 5 bases, there was a span of 11 bases. Germline CDR1 and CDR2: MNHNY and SVGAGI (reference sequence). CDR3 coding DNA: TGTGCCAGCAGTTCACGCACGGGTACCGGGGAGCTGTTTTTT. Its protein product is CASSSRTGTGELFF.

The genes are TRBV18 and TRBJ1-2, with TRBD1 matching 10 bases. V lost 2 bases to trimming and J lost 2 bases; unmatched junction nucleotides: 17. This CDR3 comprises 20 residues. CDR1 is KGHSH, CDR2 LQKENI, per germline. CDR3 amino acids: CASSPNPLPGQGRTNYGYTF. CDR3 coding DNA: TGTGCCAGCTCACCAAACCCGTTGCCGGGACAGGGGCGGACGAACTATGGCTACACCTTC.

This clone was seen a single time. This sample also contains other DNA sequences that code for the same CDR3. CDR3: CASSDRGYGYTF. CDR3 nucleotide sequence: TGTGCCAGCAGTGATAGGGGTTATGGCTACACCTTC. The rearrangement joins TRBV2 to TRBJ1-2, with D possibly being TRBD1 (5 bases). This CDR3 comprises 12 residues. Germline loops: CDR1 SNHLY, CDR2 FYNNEI. Deletions cut 3 bases from V and 5 bases from J, with 7 bases between.

The V and J genes are TRBV2 and TRBJ2-1; D is undetermined. Germline CDR1 reads SNHLY; CDR2 reads FYNNEI. V was pared by 6 bases and J by 10 bases, with 10 bases between. CDR3 length: 11 amino acids. CDR3: CASSTTYEQFF. The CDR3 region has the DNA TGTGCCAGCAGCACGACATACGAGCAGTTCTTC.

The chain carries TRBV30 and TRBJ1-3; D gene ambiguous. Germline V gives CDR1 GTSNPN, CDR2 SVGIG (reference sequence). Deletions cut 5 bases from V and 0 bases from J, with 11 bases between. CDR3 size: 14 residues. CDR3 in DNA: TGTGCCTGGTGTGCTTCCTTCTCTGGAAACACCATATATTTT. Protein: CAWCASFSGNTIYF.

The chain links TRBV28 to TRBJ2-3, with a tentative D call TRBD2 (5 bases). The CDR3 is 12 amino acids. V was trimmed by 3 bases and J by 7 bases, leaving 8 bases between them. Germline CDR1 and CDR2: MDHEN and SYDVKM. CDR3 loop: CASSFAGNTQYF. Written as DNA, the CDR3 is TGTGCCAGCAGTTTCGCCGGGAATACGCAGTATTTT.

This chain joins TRBV6-1 and TRBJ2-7; 10 bases are a match to TRBD2. The CDR3 covers 16 residues. J was trimmed by 5 bases and V by 0 bases; bases with no gene match: 7. Germline values: CDR1 MNHNS, CDR2 SASEGT. The CDR3 here is CASSEAASGSLHEQYF. The CDR3 nucleotides are TGTGCCAGCAGTGAAGCGGCTAGCGGGAGTCTCCACGAGCAGTACTTC.

V usage is TRBV28 and J usage is TRBJ2-1; 7 nucleotides align to TRBD2. The germline V gene has CDR1 MDHEN and CDR2 SYDVKM. With 5 bases clipped from V and 8 bases from J, the junction kept 12 bases outside the gene matches. The CDR3 contains 15 residues. In DNA, the CDR3 is TGTGCCAGCAGTCTCTTACCACTAGCGAACTATGAGCAGTTCTTC. It codes for CASSLLPLANYEQFF.

The gene calls are TRBV7-3 and TRBJ2-5, with TRBD2 matching 11 bases. The CDR3 extends over 17 amino acids. Germline-derived CDR1 and CDR2 are SGHTA and FQGTGA. Germline trimming cut 5 bases from V and 5 bases from J; bases unmatched to any gene: 13. The DNA of the CDR3 is TGTGCCAGCAGCCCGCGGGTAGCGGGAGGGGTTAGGGAGACCCAGTACTTC. Amino acid sequence: CASSPRVAGGVRETQYF.

The rearrangement joins TRBV30 to TRBJ2-7; 7 bases match TRBD2. Germline CDR1 GTSNPN, CDR2 SVGIG (reference sequence). V dropped 0 bases and J dropped 6; count of bases not matched to a gene: 11. This CDR3 spans 15 amino acids. CDR3 bases: TGTGCCTGGAGTGTAGGTGGAGGGCTAGCGGTCGAGCAGTACTTC. Translation: CAWSVGGGLAVEQYF.

The rearrangement joins TRBV6-6 to TRBJ1-5; D unclear. Germline-derived CDR1 and CDR2 are MNHNY and SVGAGI (reference sequence). Trimming shortened V by 3 bases and J by 2 bases, and 8 bases separated the two germline ends. The CDR3 is 14 amino acids. CDR3 coding DNA: TGTGCCAGCAGTTATGGGCAGGGCAATCAGCCCCAGCATTTT. This sequence encodes CASSYGQGNQPQHF.

The genes are TRBV5-1 and TRBJ2-5; the match to TRBD2 covers 8 bases. The CDR3 length is 17 residues. V gave up 4 bases and J gave up 5 bases; unmatched junction bases: 16. CDR1 SGHRS and CDR2 YFSETQ come from the germline V gene. In DNA, the CDR3 is TGCGCCAGCAGCCCCGGGAGGGGTCCGAGAACTGTGGAGACCCAGTACTTC. Translated: CASSPGRGPRTVETQYF.

V is TRBV29-1 and J is TRBJ2-1; the match to TRBD2 covers 8 bases. Germline CDR1 is SQVTM and CDR2 is ANQGSEA. The V and J ends lost 6 bases and 7 bases, in that order; junction bases with no gene match: 8. CDR3 size: 13 residues. CDR3: CSVGGLGVNEQFF. CDR3 nucleotides: TGCAGCGTGGGGGGACTAGGTGTGAATGAGCAGTTCTTC.

This chain connects TRBV6-5 to TRBJ2-7; TRBD2 aligns across 9 bases. CDR1 is MNHEY and CDR2 is SVGAGI in the germline V gene. This CDR3 region has 13 residues. With V trimmed by 7 bases and J by 4 bases, 5 bases remained unmatched. The DNA of the CDR3 is TGTGCCAGCATGTCTAGCGGGATATACGAGCAGTACTTC. Residues: CASMSSGIYEQYF.

This chain joins TRBV28 and TRBJ2-3; no reliable D call. Germline CDR1 MDHEN, CDR2 SYDVKM. V was trimmed by 6 bases and J by 6 bases, leaving 7 bases between them. The CDR3 totals 11 residues. DNA for the CDR3: TGTGCCAGCAGCCTCGAGGATACGCAGTATTTT. Protein: CASSLEDTQYF.

V is TRBV28 and J is TRBJ2-7; 7 bases fit TRBD1. The J segment lost 2 bases and the V segment lost 4 bases, leaving 11 bases of the junction unmatched. Germline V gene lookup returns CDR1 MDHEN and CDR2 SYDVKM. CDR3 size: 16 residues. The CDR3 DNA is TGTGCCAGCAGTTCTGGGACAGAGATAAGTCCCTACGAGCAGTACTTC. Its translation: CASSSGTEISPYEQYF.

This chain joins TRBV30 and TRBJ2-2; D remains unclear. Trimming left V 0 bases short and J 8 bases short, with 4 bases between. The germline CDR1 and CDR2 sequences are GTSNPN and SVGIG (reference sequence). The CDR3 length is 11 residues. CDR3 in amino acids: CAWSVLGELFF. In nucleotides, the CDR3 is TGTGCCTGGAGTGTACTAGGGGAGCTGTTTTTT. Complete variable domain (other parts from reference TRBV30 and TRBJ2-2): SQTIHQWPATLVQPVGSPLSLECTVEGTSNPNLYWYRQAAGRGLQLLFYSVGIGQISSEVPQNLSASRPQDRQFILSSKKLLLSDSGFYLCAWSVLGELFFGEGSRLTVL.

The chain has TRBV5-1 and TRBJ2-5, with 11 nucleotides matching TRBD2. The length of the CDR3 is 18 residues. V lost 4 bases to trimming and J lost 4 bases; unmatched junction nucleotides: 15. Germline V gene lookup returns CDR1 SGHRS and CDR2 YFSETQ. In nucleotides, the CDR3 is TGCGCCAGCAGCCCTAACCTATACGGACTAGCGGGTTTAGAGACCCAGTACTTC. Amino acid sequence: CASSPNLYGLAGLETQYF.

The CDR3 bases are TGTGCCAGCAGCTTGTTCCAGGCCAACTATGGCTACACCTTC. Its translation: CASSLFQANYGYTF. This chain links TRBV5-4 with TRBJ1-2, with D hard to call. The CDR3 spans 14 residues. CDR1 SGHNT and CDR2 YYREEE come from the germline V gene (reference sequence). With 1 base removed from V and 2 bases from J, the gap between germline ends came to 9 bases.

J is TRBJ2-3 and V is TRBV10-3; D is perhaps TRBD2 (6 bases). V was cut by 3 bases and J by 2 bases, with 12 bases left in between. Germline V gene data show CDR1 as ENHRY and CDR2 as SYGVKD. The CDR3 has 15 residues. The CDR3 DNA reads as TGTGCCATCAGTGAAGGGACTCCCCTCACAGATACGCAGTATTTT. Protein product: CAISEGTPLTDTQYF.

This chain connects TRBV4-1 to TRBJ1-6; D remains ambiguous. Looked up from germline, CDR1 is MGHRA and CDR2 is YSYEKL. Between the trimmed V and J ends, which lost 0 bases and 15 bases, there was a span of 9 bases. This CDR3 has 12 residues. Here the CDR3 reads CASSQDLGSLHF. The CDR3 region has the DNA TGCGCCAGCAGCCAAGATCTGGGGAGCCTCCACTTT.

V gene TRBV10-2 combines with J gene TRBJ2-1; D unresolved. The CDR3 totals 14 residues. Germline-derived CDR1 and CDR2 are WSHSY and SAAADI. The ends were cut back, 6 bases at V and 2 bases at J, with 11 bases in the middle. The CDR3 nucleotides are TGCGCCAGCAGATCCGGGTTCGCCTACAATGAGCAGTTCTTC. This gives the protein CASRSGFAYNEQFF.

A single count supports this clone. This chain connects TRBV2 to TRBJ2-7; 9 bases line up with TRBD2. Looked up from germline, CDR1 is SNHLY and CDR2 is FYNNEI. The J segment lost 0 bases and the V segment lost 4 bases, leaving 4 bases of the junction unmatched. The CDR3 totals 15 residues. The CDR3: CASSVDSGSSYEQYF. As DNA, the CDR3 is TGTGCCAGCAGTGTAGATAGCGGGAGCTCCTACGAGCAGTACTTC.

The chain joins TRBV19 to TRBJ2-1, with 7 bases aligning to TRBD1. CDR1 is LNHDA, CDR2 SQIVND, per germline (reference sequence). This CDR3 is 15 amino acids long. The junction had 10 bases not matched to a gene; V was cut back by 7 bases and J by 4 bases. The CDR3 region has the DNA TGTGCCAGTACGATACAGGGGAAGGTGTACAATGAGCAGTTCTTC. As protein: CASTIQGKVYNEQFF.

The chain recombines TRBV19 with TRBJ2-7; a weak D match, TRBD2 (5 bases). Germline CDR1 reads LNHDA; CDR2 reads SQIVND (reference sequence). The CDR3 runs 16 residues. Trimming took off 3 bases at V and 3 bases at J, with 18 bases between the two ends. CDR3 in amino acids: CASSIRSGPRDYEQYF. In DNA form, the CDR3 reads TGTGCCAGTAGTATTCGGTCAGGCCCTCGGGACTACGAGCAGTACTTC.

This chain links TRBV28 with TRBJ2-5; 11 bases align to TRBD1. CDR3 length equals 15 residues. The V segment lost 7 bases and the J segment 4 bases; nucleotides outside the gene matches: 8. The germline gives CDR1 MDHEN, CDR2 SYDVKM. The CDR3 loop reads CASTAWDRGSETQYF. For the CDR3, the DNA is TGTGCCAGCACTGCGTGGGACAGGGGGTCAGAGACCCAGTACTTC.

This clone was observed a single time. For the CDR3, the DNA is TGTGCCAGTACCAATCCCTCCGGCTATGGCTACACCTTC. Its protein is CASTNPSGYGYTF. This chain uses TRBV19 with TRBJ1-2; D ambiguous. V lost 7 bases, J lost 4 bases, and 13 bases lay in between. CDR3 length equals 13 residues. CDR1 LNHDA and CDR2 SQIVND come from the germline V gene (reference sequence). The full variable domain, its missing parts supplied by reference TRBV19 and TRBJ1-2, is DGGITQSPKYLFRKEGQNVTLSCEQNLNHDAMYWYRQDPGQGLRLIYYSQIVNDFQKGDIAEGYSVSREKKESFPLTVTSAQKNPTAFYLCASTNPSGYGYTFGSGTRLTVV.

The rearrangement links TRBV9 to TRBJ2-1; weak D call: TRBD2 (5 bases). CDR1 and CDR2 from the germline V gene are SGDLS and YYNGEE. V lost 0 bases and J lost 0, with 13 bases in between. The CDR3 runs 17 residues. The DNA for the CDR3 is TGTGCCAGCAGCGTAGTGGGTACGGCGGGCTCCTACAATGAGCAGTTCTTC. Protein product: CASSVVGTAGSYNEQFF. The variable domain in full, with the rest retrieved from reference TRBV9 and TRBJ2-1, is DSGVTQTPKHLITATGQRVTLRCSPRSGDLSVYWYQQSLDQGLQFLIQYYNGEERAKGNILERFSAQQFPDLHSELNLSSLELGDSALYFCASSVVGTAGSYNEQFFGPGTRLTVL.